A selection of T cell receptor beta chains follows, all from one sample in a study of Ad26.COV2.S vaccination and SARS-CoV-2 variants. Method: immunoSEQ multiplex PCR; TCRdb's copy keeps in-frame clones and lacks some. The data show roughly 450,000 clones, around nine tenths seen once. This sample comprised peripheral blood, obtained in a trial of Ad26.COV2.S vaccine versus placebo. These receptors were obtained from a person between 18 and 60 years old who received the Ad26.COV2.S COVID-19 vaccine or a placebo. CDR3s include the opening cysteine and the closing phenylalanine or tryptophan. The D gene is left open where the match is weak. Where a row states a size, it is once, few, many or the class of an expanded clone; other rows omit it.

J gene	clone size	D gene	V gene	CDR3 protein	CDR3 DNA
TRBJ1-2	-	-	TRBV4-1	CASSQDFMGTIENGYTF	TGCGCCAGCAGCCAAGATTTTATGGGGACGATAGAAAATGGCTACACCTTC
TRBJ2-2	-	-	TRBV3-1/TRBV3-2	CASSQEVDGELFF	TGTGCCAGCAGCCAAGAAGTCGACGGGGAGCTGTTTTTT
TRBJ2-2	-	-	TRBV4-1	CASSQGLTNTGELFF	TGCGCCAGCAGCCAAGGACTAACGAACACCGGGGAGCTGTTTTTT
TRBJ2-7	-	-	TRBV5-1	CASSLSSYLSYEQYF	TGCGCCAGCAGCTTGTCTTCTTACCTCTCCTACGAGCAGTACTTC
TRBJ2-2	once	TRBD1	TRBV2	CASRYSGQAAETGELFF	TGTGCCAGCAGATACTCAGGACAGGCCGCTGAGACCGGGGAGCTGTTTTTT
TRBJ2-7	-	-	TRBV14	CASSQVPYEQYF	TGTGCCAGCAGCCAAGTCCCCTACGAGCAGTACTTC
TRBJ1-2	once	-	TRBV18	CANVGFGDYYGYTF	TGTGCCAACGTCGGTTTCGGGGACTACTATGGCTACACCTTC
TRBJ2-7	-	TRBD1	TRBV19	CASSIRDRGIEQYF	TGTGCCAGTAGTATCCGGGACAGGGGAATCGAGCAGTACTTC
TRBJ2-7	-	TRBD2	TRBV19	CASSFAGGYEQYF	TGTGCCAGTAGTTTTGCGGGAGGCTACGAGCAGTACTTC
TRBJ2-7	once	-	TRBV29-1	CSVTLATYSYEQYF	TGCAGCGTTACTCTAGCCACCTACTCCTACGAGCAGTACTTC
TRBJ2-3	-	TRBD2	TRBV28	CASSLLSREVPDTQYF	TGTGCCAGCAGTTTACTGTCGCGGGAGGTGCCAGATACGCAGTATTTT
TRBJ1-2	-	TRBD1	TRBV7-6	CASSLDRGWYGYTF	TGTGCCAGCAGCTTGGACAGGGGTTGGTATGGCTACACCTTC
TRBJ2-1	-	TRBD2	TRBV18	CASSPLVTSVNEQFF	TGTGCCAGCTCACCACTTGTGACTAGCGTCAATGAGCAGTTCTTC
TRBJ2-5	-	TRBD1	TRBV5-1	CASSLSPPGGSETQYF	TGCGCCAGCAGCTTGTCCCCACCAGGGGGCTCGGAGACCCAGTACTTC
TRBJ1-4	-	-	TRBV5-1	CASSLASNEKLFF	TGCGCCAGCAGCTTGGCCTCAAATGAAAAACTGTTTTTT
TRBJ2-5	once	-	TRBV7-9	CASSLAGNQETQYF	TGTGCCAGCAGCTTAGCAGGGAACCAAGAGACCCAGTACTTC